The rows below give T cell receptor beta chains drawn from one sample of a study of PD-1 blockade in classical Hodgkin lymphoma. Method: immunoSEQ multiplex PCR; TCRdb's copy keeps in-frame clones and lacks some. The repertoire has some 19,000 clones, about 68% of them found once; the top ten carry 2% to 2.5%. Sequencing was performed on CD4+ T cells from blood, taken before the fourth cycle of nivolumab. These receptors were collected from a human donor with classical Hodgkin lymphoma. Both conserved end residues are part of each CDR3. A D gene is named only where the DNA matches it firmly. Rows may omit the clone size; those that give it use once, few, many or a size class.

TRBV9	.	TRBJ2-7	.	CASSPTTGASYEQYF	TGTGCCAGCAGCCCCACCACGGGGGCGTCCTACGAGCAGTACTTC
TRBV6-4	TRBD1	TRBJ1-2	.	CASSDSPTGTYGYTF	TGTGCCAGCAGTGACTCGCCGACAGGGACCTATGGCTACACCTTC
TRBV28	.	TRBJ2-3	.	CASSLSFNTDTQYF	TGTGCCAGCAGTTTAAGTTTCAACACAGATACGCAGTATTTT
TRBV19	TRBD1	TRBJ2-4	.	CATRPTGALDIQYF	TGTGCCACTCGGCCGACAGGGGCCCTTGACATTCAGTACTTC
TRBV7-2	TRBD2	TRBJ2-5	few	CASSLGGRGGLAGKETQYF	TGTGCCAGCAGCTTAGGGGGTCGCGGGGGACTAGCGGGGAAAGAGACCCAGTACTTC
TRBV29-1	TRBD1	TRBJ1-3	.	CSVWTGSSGNTIYF	TGCAGCGTTTGGACAGGTTCCTCTGGAAACACCATATATTTT
TRBV7-2	.	TRBJ2-1	.	CASSLRAAGANNEQFF	TGTGCCAGCAGCTTAAGGGCAGCAGGAGCTAACAATGAGCAGTTCTTC
TRBV19	.	TRBJ1-2	.	CASSIMGIFYGYTF	TGTGCCAGTAGTATTATGGGGATATTCTATGGCTACACCTTC
TRBV28	TRBD1	TRBJ1-1	.	CASSFGATGREAFF	TGTGCCAGCAGTTTTGGCGCGACAGGGAGAGAAGCTTTCTTT
TRBV5-6	.	TRBJ1-5	.	CASSLEPYGQPQHF	TGTGCCAGCAGCTTGGAACCCTACGGTCAGCCCCAGCATTTT
TRBV12-1	.	TRBJ1-5	once	CASSREGSGHRNQPQHF	TGTGCCAGCAGCCGTGAGGGCTCGGGACACCGCAATCAGCCCCAGCATTTT
TRBV4-1	TRBD1	TRBJ2-1	.	CASSQTGQGARSSYNEQFF	TGCGCCAGCAGCCAAACCGGACAGGGGGCCAGATCCTCCTACAATGAGCAGTTCTTC
TRBV2	TRBD1	TRBJ1-5	.	CASSISRGPEPQHF	TGTGCCAGCAGTATATCCAGGGGGCCAGAGCCCCAGCATTTT
TRBV28	TRBD1	TRBJ1-6	.	CASSLGAWRGRLESPLHF	TGTGCCAGCAGTTTAGGCGCCTGGAGGGGGCGGTTGGAATCACCCCTCCACTTT
TRBV11-2	.	TRBJ2-3	.	CASSSSQGEDTQYF	TGTGCCAGCAGCTCCTCCCAGGGTGAAGATACGCAGTATTTT
TRBV6-1	TRBD2	TRBJ2-4	.	CASSVLGGVAKNIQYF	TGTGCCAGCAGTGTTCTCGGGGGGGTAGCCAAAAACATTCAGTACTTC
TRBV4-3	.	TRBJ1-2	.	CASSQDWGAPDYGYTF	TGCGCCAGCAGCCAAGACTGGGGGGCCCCTGACTATGGCTACACCTTC
TRBV6-4	TRBD2	TRBJ2-7	.	CASTAVGLADHYEQYF	TGTGCCAGCACTGCCGTGGGACTAGCGGATCACTACGAGCAGTACTTC
TRBV28	TRBD1	TRBJ1-5	.	CASSPQGDSNQPQHF	TGTGCCAGCAGCCCCCAGGGGGACAGCAATCAGCCCCAGCATTTT
TRBV6-5	.	TRBJ2-2	few	CASSYSPANTGELFF	TGTGCCAGCAGTTACTCCCCAGCGAACACCGGGGAGCTGTTTTTT
TRBV14	.	TRBJ1-3	.	CASSQSNTIYF	TGTGCCAGCAGCCAATCAAACACCATATATTTT
TRBV6-1	.	TRBJ2-1	.	CASALRTNLEQFF	TGTGCCAGTGCCCTACGGACAAATCTTGAGCAGTTCTTC
TRBV7-8	.	TRBJ2-6	.	CASGKKGISGANVLTF	TGTGCCAGCGGAAAAAAGGGGATTTCTGGGGCCAACGTCCTGACTTTC
TRBV29-1	.	TRBJ2-3	.	CSVEQGGTDTQYF	TGCAGCGTTGAACAGGGAGGCACAGATACGCAGTATTTT
TRBV18	TRBD2	TRBJ2-7	.	CASSQSGLAYHEQYF	TGTGCCAGCTCACAATCGGGACTAGCGTACCACGAGCAGTACTTC
TRBV19	TRBD1	TRBJ1-1	few	CASSIRQGSEAFF	TGTGCCAGTAGTATACGACAGGGATCCGAAGCTTTCTTT
TRBV21-1	.	TRBJ2-2	.	CASILQGSNTGELFF	TGTGCCAGCATCCTACAGGGTTCGAACACCGGGGAGCTGTTTTTT
TRBV12-2	.	TRBJ2-3	.	CASRSGTGGCTDTQYF	TGTGCAAGTCGCTCTGGGACAGGGGGCTGCACAGATACGCAGTATTTT
TRBV4-3	.	TRBJ2-1	.	CASSQLPGGGSYNEQFF	TGCGCCAGCAGCCAGCTCCCCGGGGGCGGCTCCTACAATGAGCAGTTCTTC
TRBV6-5	TRBD2	TRBJ2-3	.	CASSYLLAGGPDTQYF	TGTGCCAGCAGTTACTTACTAGCGGGGGGGCCAGATACGCAGTATTTT
TRBV5-4	.	TRBJ2-1	.	CASSPPVGSYNEQFF	TGTGCCAGCAGCCCCCCCGTTGGCTCCTACAATGAGCAGTTCTTC
TRBV6-5	.	TRBJ1-3	.	CASSYRNSGNTIYF	TGTGCCAGCAGTTACAGGAACTCTGGAAACACCATATATTTT
TRBV28	.	TRBJ1-2	.	CASRGSPWYTF	TGTGCCAGCAGAGGGTCCCCGTGGTACACCTTC
TRBV28	.	TRBJ1-4	.	CASRNNEKLFF	TGTGCCAGCAGGAATAATGAAAAACTGTTTTTT
TRBV19	.	TRBJ2-2	.	CASSIGQMNTGELFF	TGTGCCAGTAGTATAGGACAGATGAACACCGGGGAGCTGTTTTTT
TRBV18	TRBD1	TRBJ2-2	.	CASSPRITGGTTGELFF	TGTGCCAGCTCACCCAGAATAACAGGGGGTACCACCGGGGAGCTGTTTTTT
TRBV15	.	TRBJ1-2	.	CATSRGGRTDANYGYTF	TGTGCCACCAGCAGAGGTGGGAGGACAGATGCTAACTATGGCTACACCTTC
TRBV19	.	TRBJ2-1	.	CASILDGNSYNEQFF	TGTGCCAGTATTCTGGACGGGAACTCCTACAATGAGCAGTTCTTC
TRBV5-4	.	TRBJ1-3	.	CASSLGGNSGNTIYF	TGTGCCAGCAGCTTGGGGGGCAACTCTGGAAACACCATATATTTT
TRBV5-1	.	TRBJ1-4	.	CASSLGPGRNEKLFF	TGCGCCAGCAGCTTGGGGCCAGGTAGAAACGAAAAACTGTTTTTT
TRBV19	.	TRBJ1-3	.	CATGQPGNTIYF	TGTGCCACCGGACAGCCTGGAAACACCATATATTTT
TRBV10-2	TRBD2	TRBJ2-1	once	CATGTSGYNEQFF	TGCGCCACTGGGACTAGCGGTTACAATGAGCAGTTCTTC
TRBV6-6	.	TRBJ1-5	.	CASSFMGASNQPQHF	TGTGCCAGCAGTTTTATGGGGGCTAGCAATCAGCCCCAGCATTTT
TRBV7-2	TRBD1	TRBJ1-3	few	CASSLRTGAGNTIYF	TGTGCCAGCAGCCTAAGGACAGGGGCTGGAAACACCATATATTTT
TRBV11-2	.	TRBJ2-5	once	CASRLPWGETQYF	TGTGCCAGCAGACTGCCTTGGGGAGAGACCCAGTACTTC
TRBV7-6	TRBD2	TRBJ2-1	.	CASSPTGLAGAYNEQFF	TGTGCCAGCAGCCCAACCGGACTAGCGGGGGCCTACAATGAGCAGTTCTTC
TRBV4-1	.	TRBJ2-7	.	CASSQYPSSQIKSSYEQYF	TGCGCCAGCAGCCAATATCCGTCATCCCAGATTAAAAGCTCCTACGAGCAGTACTTC
TRBV6-1	.	TRBJ2-2	.	CASMREANTGELFF	TGTGCCAGCATGCGGGAAGCGAACACCGGGGAGCTGTTTTTT
TRBV5-8	.	TRBJ2-5	.	CASSVDSTETQYF	TGTGCCAGCAGCGTGGACAGTACGGAGACCCAGTACTTC
TRBV4-2	TRBD1	TRBJ1-2	.	CASSQGTGLRGYTF	TGTGCCAGCAGCCAAGGGACAGGGTTGCGGGGCTACACCTTC